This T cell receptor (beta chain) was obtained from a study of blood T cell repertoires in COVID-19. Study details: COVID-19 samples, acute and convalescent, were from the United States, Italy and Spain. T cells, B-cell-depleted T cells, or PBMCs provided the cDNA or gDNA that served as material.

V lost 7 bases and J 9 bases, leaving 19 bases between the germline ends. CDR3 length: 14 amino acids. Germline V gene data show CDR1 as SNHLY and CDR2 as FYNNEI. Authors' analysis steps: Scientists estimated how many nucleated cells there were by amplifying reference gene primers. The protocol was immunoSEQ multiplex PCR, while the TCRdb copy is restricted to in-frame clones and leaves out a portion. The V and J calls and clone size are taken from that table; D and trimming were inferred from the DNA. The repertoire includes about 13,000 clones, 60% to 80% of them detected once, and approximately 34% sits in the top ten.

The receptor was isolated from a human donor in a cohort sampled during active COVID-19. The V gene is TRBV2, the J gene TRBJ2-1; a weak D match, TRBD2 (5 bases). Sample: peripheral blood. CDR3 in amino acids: CASTHGRGPGEQFF. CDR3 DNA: TGTGCCAGCACCCACGGACGAGGGCCGGGTGAGCAGTTCTTC.